The 14 T cell receptor beta chains below all came from one sample that was sequenced in a study of regulatory T cells in long-lasting Graves disease. Relying on iRepertoire HTBI primers and Arm-PCR of CDR3 regions, the team built TCR beta libraries. TCRdb ran MiXCR on the multiplex PCR reads and lists one entry per CDR3 protein. Here the sample spans around 480,000 distinct CDR3 sequences, around 15% being singletons. Time point given: newly diagnosed GD, antithyroid drugs for less than 3 months. PBMCs were the source of the RNA used for TCR sequencing. These records were also assigned to another study, of T cells in Graves' hyperthyroidism and ophthalmopathy.

The sample consisted of peripheral blood mononuclear cells (PBMCs), taken at new diagnosis, from a patient treated with antithyroid drugs. These receptors were obtained from a man between 40 and 49 years old with Graves disease.

This clonotype was found many times. J is TRBJ2-3 and V is TRBV15; 7 bases agree with TRBD2. This CDR3 is built from 14 residues. Unmatched junction bases numbered 6, after V lost 5 bases and J lost 4 bases. In germline, CDR1 is LNHNV, CDR2 YYDKDF (reference sequence). CDR3: CATSDPAGSDTQYF. CDR3 coding DNA: TGTGCCACCAGCGATCCAGCGGGGTCAGATACGCAGTATTTT.

This clonotype was observed many times. This chain uses TRBV30 with TRBJ2-7, with D uncertain. Trimming cost V 0 bases and J 3 bases, with 15 bases left between them. This CDR3 spans 15 amino acids. Germline lookup yields CDR1 GTSNPN and CDR2 SVGIG (reference sequence). The CDR3 spells CAWSVDGTPIYEQYF. CDR3 bases: TGTGCCTGGAGTGTAGACGGAACCCCGATCTACGAGCAGTACTTC.

This clonotype was counted ten times or more. The chain uses TRBV12-3 or TRBV12-4 and TRBJ1-4; no definite D call. CDR3 length: 13 residues. Trimming took 6 bases from V and 8 from J, leaving 13 bases between them. CDR3: CASRTSIGEKLFF. The CDR3 coding sequence is TGTGCCAGCAGGACATCTATAGGGGAAAAACTGTTTTTT.

About this clonotype: It is likely a read error: a sequence one base away is far more abundant. The gene calls are TRBV3-1 and TRBJ2-3, with TRBD2 matching over 10 bases. The end of the DNA is better explained by TRBJ2-7, so the J call may be wrong. The germline gives CDR1 LGHDT, CDR2 YNNKEL (reference sequence). The CDR3 consists of 18 residues. The chain's CDR3 is CASSPATLSGRAVNEQYF. DNA for the CDR3: TGTGCCAGCAGCCCTGCCACGCTAAGCGGGAGGGCCGTTAATGAGCAGTACTTC.

The V call is TRBV29-1, the J call TRBJ2-2; 7 bases line up with TRBD2. V trimming: 7 bases; J trimming: 5 bases; junction bases outside the gene matches: 10. Germline V lookup: CDR1 SQVTM, CDR2 ANQGSEA. This CDR3 spans 14 amino acids. CDR3: CSGQTSSKTGELFF. The CDR3 coding sequence is TGCAGCGGCCAGACTAGCTCCAAGACCGGGGAGCTGTTTTTT.

This clonotype was counted many times. The V call is TRBV6-2 or TRBV6-3, the J call TRBJ2-7, with TRBD1 matching 10 bases. V trimming: 5 bases; J trimming: 4 bases; junction bases outside the gene matches: 5. CDR3 length: 14 residues. Germline CDR1 reads MNHEY; CDR2 reads SVGEGT. CDR3 coding DNA: TGTGCCAGCAGTCCCGGGACAGGGGTTTACGAGCAGTACTTC. Protein: CASSPGTGVYEQYF.

This clonotype was counted many times. The chain has TRBV7-3 and TRBJ2-2; D is unresolved. Germline V gene sequence: CDR1 SGHTA, CDR2 FQGTGA. The CDR3 consists of 14 residues. The V end was cut by 5 bases, the J end by 6 bases, with 13 bases between. CDR3 region: CASSLGVLSGELFF. The DNA of the CDR3 is TGTGCCAGCAGCCTTGGGGTTTTGTCCGGGGAGCTGTTTTTT.

The chain links TRBV5-1 to TRBJ2-1; 11 bases line up with TRBD2. The CDR3 length is 16 residues. From germline, CDR1 is SGHRS and CDR2 YFSETQ. V trimming: 3 bases; J trimming: 8 bases; junction bases outside the gene matches: 10. CDR3 coding DNA: TGCGCCAGCAGCTACGATACTAGCGGGAGTACGGATGAGCAGTTCTTC. As protein: CASSYDTSGSTDEQFF.

Regarding this clonotype: This may be a read error, as it is one base from a much larger clone. It is likely a read error, because the conserved phenylalanine at the end of the CDR3 is missing. V usage is TRBV5-1 and J usage is TRBJ2-5, with 14 bases that match TRBD2. V lost 4 bases and J lost 4; bases outside the gene matches: 6. Germline V gives CDR1 SGHRS, CDR2 YFSETQ. The CDR3 is 16 residues long. For the CDR3, the DNA is TGCGCCAGCAGCCGGGGACTAGCGGGAGAGGGAGAGACCCAGTACTTA. As protein: CASSRGLAGEGETQYL.

This clonotype was observed a handful of times. This chain joins TRBV4-1 and TRBJ2-7; D call uncertain. Germline CDR1 reads MGHRA; CDR2 reads YSYEKL. CDR3 length equals 15 residues. Trimming shortened V by 4 bases and J by 6 bases, and 19 bases separated the two germline ends. CDR3 protein: CASSPSLGVTLEQYF. The CDR3 nucleotides are TGCGCCAGCAGCCCTTCTCTTGGGGTTACGCTCGAGCAGTACTTC.

This rearrangement joins TRBV7-3 to TRBJ2-5; 14 bases line up with TRBD2. Looked up from germline, CDR1 is SGHTA and CDR2 is FQGTGA. This CDR3 has 20 amino acids. V shed 5 bases, J shed 3 bases, and the junction held 17 bases outside the gene matches. The CDR3 DNA reads TGTGCCAGCAGCGGAGGCGGGACAGCCGGGACTAGCGGGAGAAAAGAGACCCAGTACTTC. Residues: CASSGGGTAGTSGRKETQYF.

This chain connects TRBV15 to TRBJ2-4; tentatively, D is TRBD2 (7 bases). Trimming took 6 bases from V and 9 from J, leaving 21 bases between them. This CDR3 spans 15 amino acids. Per germline, CDR1 LNHNV and CDR2 YYDKDF (reference sequence). The DNA for the CDR3 is TGTGCCACCAGTGAGGGGGGGGGCATATCGGGCATTCAGTACTTC. This codes for CATSEGGGISGIQYF.

This clonotype was seen repeatedly, ten times or more. This chain joins TRBV28 and TRBJ1-2; the match to TRBD1 covers 7 bases. Germline-derived CDR1 and CDR2 are MDHEN and SYDVKM. The CDR3 length is 13 residues. V gave up 4 bases and J gave up 11 bases; unmatched junction bases: 10. CDR3 residues: CASSYDRVSGYTF. Here the CDR3 DNA reads TGTGCCAGCAGTTACGACAGGGTTTCTGGGTACACCTTC.

This clonotype was seen a handful of times. The chain joins TRBV3-1 to TRBJ2-5, with 8 nucleotides matching TRBD1. The CDR3 covers 15 residues. The J segment lost 2 bases and the V segment lost 4 bases, leaving 6 bases of the junction unmatched. CDR1 and CDR2 (germline): LGHDT, YNNKEL (reference sequence). The CDR3 loop reads CASSLGTGKQETQYF. CDR3 nucleotides: TGTGCCAGCAGCCTTGGGACAGGCAAACAAGAGACCCAGTACTTC.